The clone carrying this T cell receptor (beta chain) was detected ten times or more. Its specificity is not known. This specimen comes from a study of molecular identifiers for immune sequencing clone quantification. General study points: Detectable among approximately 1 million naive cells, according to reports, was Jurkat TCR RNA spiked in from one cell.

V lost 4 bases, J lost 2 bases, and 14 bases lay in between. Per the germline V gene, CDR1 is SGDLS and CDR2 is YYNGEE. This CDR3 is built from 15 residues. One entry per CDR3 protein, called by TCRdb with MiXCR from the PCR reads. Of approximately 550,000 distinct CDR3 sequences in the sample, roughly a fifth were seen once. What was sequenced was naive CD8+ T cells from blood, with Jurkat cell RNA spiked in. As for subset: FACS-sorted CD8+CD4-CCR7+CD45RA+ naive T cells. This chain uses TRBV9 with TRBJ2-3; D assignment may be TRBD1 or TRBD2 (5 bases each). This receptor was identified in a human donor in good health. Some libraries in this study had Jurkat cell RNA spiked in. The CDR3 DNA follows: TGTGCCAGCAGCACAAGGGACGGGGCCACAGATACGCAGTATTTT. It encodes CASSTRDGATDTQYF.